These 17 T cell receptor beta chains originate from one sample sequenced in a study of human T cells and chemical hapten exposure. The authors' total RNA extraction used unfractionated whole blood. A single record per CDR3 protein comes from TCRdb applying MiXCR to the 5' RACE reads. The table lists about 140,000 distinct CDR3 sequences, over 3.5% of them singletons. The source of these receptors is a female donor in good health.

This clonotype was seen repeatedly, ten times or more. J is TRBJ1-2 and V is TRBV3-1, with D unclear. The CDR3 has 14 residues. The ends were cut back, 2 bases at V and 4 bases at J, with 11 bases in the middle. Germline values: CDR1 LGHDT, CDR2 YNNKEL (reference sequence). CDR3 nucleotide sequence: TGTGCCAGCAGCCAAAGGGTAACGAGCTATGGCTACACCTTC. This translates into CASSQRVTSYGYTF.

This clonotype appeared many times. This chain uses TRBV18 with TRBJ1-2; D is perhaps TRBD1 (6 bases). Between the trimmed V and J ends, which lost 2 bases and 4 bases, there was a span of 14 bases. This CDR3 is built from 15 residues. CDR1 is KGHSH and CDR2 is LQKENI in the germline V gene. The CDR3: CASSPYREISYGYTF. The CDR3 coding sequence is TGTGCCAGCTCACCATACAGGGAGATAAGCTATGGCTACACCTTC.

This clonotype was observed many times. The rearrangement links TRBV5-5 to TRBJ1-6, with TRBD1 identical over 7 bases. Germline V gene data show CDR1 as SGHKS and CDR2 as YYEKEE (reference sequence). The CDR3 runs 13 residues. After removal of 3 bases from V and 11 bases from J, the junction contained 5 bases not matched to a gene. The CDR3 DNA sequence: TGTGCCAGCAGCTGGGAGGGGGCTACACCCCTCCACTTT. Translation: CASSWEGATPLHF.

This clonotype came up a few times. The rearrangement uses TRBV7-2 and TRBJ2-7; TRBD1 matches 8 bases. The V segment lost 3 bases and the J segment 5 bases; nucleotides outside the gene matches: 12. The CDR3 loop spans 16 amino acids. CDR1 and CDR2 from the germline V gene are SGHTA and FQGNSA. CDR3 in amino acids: CASSFPAGTGSDEQYF. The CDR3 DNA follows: TGTGCCAGCAGCTTCCCGGCCGGGACAGGTTCCGACGAGCAGTACTTC.

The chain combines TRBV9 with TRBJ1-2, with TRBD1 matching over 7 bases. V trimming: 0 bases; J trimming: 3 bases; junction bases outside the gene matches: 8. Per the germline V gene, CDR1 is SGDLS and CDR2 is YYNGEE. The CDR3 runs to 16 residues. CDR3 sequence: CASSVDGDSSYYGYTF. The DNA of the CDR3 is TGTGCCAGCAGCGTAGATGGGGACAGCAGCTACTATGGCTACACCTTC.

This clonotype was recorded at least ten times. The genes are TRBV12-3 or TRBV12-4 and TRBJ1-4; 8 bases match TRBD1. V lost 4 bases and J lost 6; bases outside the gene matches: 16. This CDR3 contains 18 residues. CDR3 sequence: CASSSTTGTGPLYEKLFF. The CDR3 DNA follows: TGTGCCAGCAGTTCGACAACCGGGACAGGTCCTTTGTATGAAAAACTGTTTTTT.

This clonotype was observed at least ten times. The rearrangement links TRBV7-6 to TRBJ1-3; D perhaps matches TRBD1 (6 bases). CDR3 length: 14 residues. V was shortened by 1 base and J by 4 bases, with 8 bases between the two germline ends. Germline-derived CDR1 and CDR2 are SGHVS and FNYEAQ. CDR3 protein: CASSLGGGGNTIYF. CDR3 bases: TGTGCCAGCAGCTTAGGAGGGGGAGGAAACACCATATATTTT.

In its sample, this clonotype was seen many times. The CDR3 DNA follows: TGTGCCAGCAGCCAACCCCCGGGGGGGCTCGCAGATACGCAGTATTTT. Its protein is CASSQPPGGLADTQYF. The V and J genes are TRBV3-1 and TRBJ2-3, with 8 bases aligning to TRBD2. CDR3 size: 16 residues. J was trimmed by 4 bases and V by 2 bases; bases with no gene match: 8. CDR1 LGHDT and CDR2 YNNKEL come from the germline V gene (reference sequence).

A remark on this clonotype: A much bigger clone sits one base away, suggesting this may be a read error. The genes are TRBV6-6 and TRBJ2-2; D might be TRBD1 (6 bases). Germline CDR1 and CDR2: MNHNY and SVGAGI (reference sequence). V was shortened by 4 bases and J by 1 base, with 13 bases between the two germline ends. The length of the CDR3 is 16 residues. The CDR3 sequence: CASSSGTWVNTGELFF. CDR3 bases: TGTGCCAGCAGTTCAGGGACATGGGTGAACACCGGGGAGCTGTTTTTT.

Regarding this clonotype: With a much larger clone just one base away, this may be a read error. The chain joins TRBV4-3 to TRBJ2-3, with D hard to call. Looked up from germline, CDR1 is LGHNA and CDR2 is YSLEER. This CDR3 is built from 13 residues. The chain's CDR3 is CDSSLGPFDTQYF. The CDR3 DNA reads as TGCGACAGCAGCCTCGGACCGTTCGATACGCAGTATTTT.

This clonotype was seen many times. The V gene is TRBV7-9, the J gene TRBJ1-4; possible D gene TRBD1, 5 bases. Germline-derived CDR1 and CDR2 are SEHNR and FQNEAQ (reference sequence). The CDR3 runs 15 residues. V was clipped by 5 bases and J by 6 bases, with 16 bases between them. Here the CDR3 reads CASSTQDVGDEKLFF. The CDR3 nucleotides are TGTGCCAGCAGCACACAGGACGTGGGTGATGAAAAACTGTTTTTT.

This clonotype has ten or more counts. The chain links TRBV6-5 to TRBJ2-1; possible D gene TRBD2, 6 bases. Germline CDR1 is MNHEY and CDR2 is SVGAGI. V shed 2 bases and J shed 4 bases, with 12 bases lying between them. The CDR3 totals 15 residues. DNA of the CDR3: TGTGCCAGCAGTTACGTGTCGGGAGTTTACAATGAGCAGTTCTTC. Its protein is CASSYVSGVYNEQFF.

In DNA form, the CDR3 reads TGTGCCAGCATCCTGAGGGGCGGCGGCACAGATACGCAGTATTTT. Protein sequence: CASILRGGGTDTQYF. The rearrangement links TRBV12-3 or TRBV12-4 to TRBJ2-3; D might be TRBD1 or TRBD2, each matching 5 bases. Trimming removed 7 bases from V and 1 base from J, with 15 bases in between. The CDR3 spans 15 residues.

For the CDR3, the DNA is TGTGCCAGCAGTTTTGTTTTTAATTCGCATCGGTCTCTGCGGGGCTACACCTTC. This gives the protein CASSFVFNSHRSLRGYTF. This chain uses TRBV28 with TRBJ1-2; the D is unclear. V dropped 3 bases and J dropped 8 bases, with 28 bases sitting between them. The V gene's germline CDR1 is MDHEN and CDR2 SYDVKM. The CDR3 has 18 amino acids.

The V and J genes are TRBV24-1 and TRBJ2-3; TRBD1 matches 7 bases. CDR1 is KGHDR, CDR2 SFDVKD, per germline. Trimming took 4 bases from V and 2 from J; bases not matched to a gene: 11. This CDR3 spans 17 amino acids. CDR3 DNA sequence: TGTGCCACCAGTGAAACGACAGGGTCATTATACACAGATACGCAGTATTTT. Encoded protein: CATSETTGSLYTDTQYF.

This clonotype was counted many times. CDR3 bases: TGCAGTGCTAGAGATCTTAGTAGGGGTAGCCCGGTGAAGCAGTATTTT. The encoded protein is CSARDLSRGSPVKQYF. The chain couples TRBV20-1 to TRBJ2-3; tentative D call: TRBD1 (5 bases). The ends were cut back, 0 bases at V and 11 bases at J, with 24 bases in the middle. The germline CDR1 and CDR2 sequences are DFQATT and SNEGSKA (reference sequence). The CDR3 runs 16 residues.

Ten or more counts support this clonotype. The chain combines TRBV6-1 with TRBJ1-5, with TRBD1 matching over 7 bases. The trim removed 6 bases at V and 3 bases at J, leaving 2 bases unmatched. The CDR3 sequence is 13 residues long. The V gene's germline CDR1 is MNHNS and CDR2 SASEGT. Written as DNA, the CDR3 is TGTGCCAGCAGAGGGACAGTCAATCAGCCCCAGCATTTT. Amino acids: CASRGTVNQPQHF.